These 22 T cell receptor beta chains share one sample of origin, sequenced in a study of shared clonotypes between healthy human individuals. Profiling relied on immunoSEQ multiplex PCR, and the TCRdb table lists in-frame clones only, not all of them. The data show some 300,000 clones, with roughly 70% seen just once and more than 9% held by the top ten. The sequencing input was memory CD4+ T cells sorted from blood. Subset of the sample: CD45RA-negative fraction. These receptors all come from a young man in good health.

This chain links TRBV9 with TRBJ1-5; D remains ambiguous. The CDR3 spans 14 residues. CDR1 is SGDLS and CDR2 is YYNGEE in the germline V gene. Deletions cut 0 bases from V and 4 bases from J, with 8 bases between. The CDR3 is CASSVEPGNQPQHF. In DNA, the CDR3 is TGTGCCAGCAGCGTAGAGCCCGGTAATCAGCCCCAGCATTTT.

This clone was seen a few times. This chain links TRBV5-6 with TRBJ1-5; possible D gene TRBD1, 5 bases. CDR1 is SGHDT and CDR2 is YYEEEE in the germline V gene. The CDR3 loop spans 18 amino acids. The V end lost 1 base, the J end lost 7 bases, and 24 bases lay between the germline ends. CDR3 region: CASSLWIGPGRAGQPQHF. CDR3 bases: TGTGCCAGCAGCTTGTGGATTGGTCCAGGCAGGGCGGGGCAGCCCCAGCATTTT.

This clone has a handful of counts. This chain joins TRBV5-6 and TRBJ2-3, with D perhaps TRBD1 (7 bases). In germline, CDR1 is SGHDT, CDR2 YYEEEE. This CDR3 comprises 17 residues. Trimming cost V 4 bases and J 2 bases, with 20 bases left between them. CDR3 nucleotide sequence: TGTGCCAGCAGCCCTACAACCAGGGGGGTGAACACAGATACGCAGTATTTT. It specifies CASSPTTRGVNTDTQYF.

The V gene is TRBV30, the J gene TRBJ1-4; no clear D. CDR1 and CDR2 (germline): GTSNPN, SVGIG (reference sequence). V lost 0 bases to trimming and J lost 8 bases, with 13 bases between them. CDR3 length equals 14 residues. CDR3 region: CAWSVGLGPEKLFF. DNA of the CDR3: TGTGCCTGGAGTGTAGGTTTAGGGCCGGAAAAACTGTTTTTT.

The rearrangement uses TRBV29-1 and TRBJ2-1, with D possibly matching TRBD2 (6 bases). The CDR3 consists of 14 residues. V lost 5 bases to trimming and J lost 7 bases, with 18 bases between them. CDR1 and CDR2 (germline): SQVTM, ANQGSEA. The CDR3, as DNA: TGCAGCGTTCGCCCCACCGGAGGGAAGAATGAGCAGTTCTTC. Protein product: CSVRPTGGKNEQFF.

The chain joins TRBV19 to TRBJ2-2, with D perhaps matching TRBD1 or TRBD2 (5 bases each). V lost 4 bases, J lost 4 bases, and 10 bases lay in between. This CDR3 has 14 residues. Germline assignment: CDR1 LNHDA and CDR2 SQIVND (reference sequence). Here the CDR3 reads CASSTGLSTGELFF. For the CDR3, the DNA is TGTGCCAGTAGTACGGGGCTCAGCACCGGGGAGCTGTTTTTT.

The chain combines TRBV5-1 with TRBJ2-7; 7 nucleotides align to TRBD2. The V segment lost 0 bases and the J segment 6 bases; nucleotides outside the gene matches: 12. In germline, CDR1 is SGHRS, CDR2 YFSETQ. The CDR3 sequence is 16 residues long. The DNA for the CDR3 is TGCGCCAGCAGCTTGGATTCCGGACTAGGCTCTTCCGAGCAGTACTTC. This codes for CASSLDSGLGSSEQYF.

The J gene is TRBJ1-2, the V gene TRBV6-1; tentative D call: TRBD1 (6 bases). The CDR3 has 14 residues. V was clipped by 2 bases and J by 4 bases, with 11 bases between them. The germline gives CDR1 MNHNS, CDR2 SASEGT. The CDR3 is CASSEWGQGYGYTF. Here the CDR3 DNA reads TGTGCCAGCAGTGAATGGGGACAAGGCTATGGCTACACCTTC.

As for this clone: This may arise from a read error, as a much more abundant clone is one base away. Within the sample, other DNA sequences also encode this same CDR3. The rearrangement uses TRBV2 and TRBJ1-1, with D uncertain. CDR3 length: 11 residues. Germline CDR1 is SNHLY and CDR2 is FYNNEI. The germline V and J ends were trimmed by 4 bases and 7 bases, with 7 bases remaining between them. CDR3: CASSVTFEAFF. CDR3 DNA: TGTGCCAGCAGTGTGACATTTGAAGCTTTCTTT.

The rearrangement joins TRBV4-2 to TRBJ1-4, with D possibly matching TRBD1 (5 bases). CDR1 is LGHNA and CDR2 is YNFKEQ in the germline V gene. Between the trimmed V and J ends, which lost 4 bases and 8 bases, there was a span of 14 bases. The CDR3 is 14 amino acids. The CDR3 spells CASSPGGFPEKLFF. The CDR3 nucleotides read TGTGCCAGCAGCCCCGGGGGGTTCCCAGAAAAACTGTTTTTT.

This clone was found many times. J is TRBJ1-3 and V is TRBV7-9, with TRBD1 matching over 9 bases. Trimming cost V 4 bases and J 1 base; bases outside gene matches: 5. This CDR3 is built from 16 residues. Germline V gene data show CDR1 as SEHNR and CDR2 as FQNEAQ (reference sequence). The chain's CDR3 is CASSWDRVGSGNTIYF. The CDR3 region has the DNA TGTGCCAGCAGCTGGGACAGGGTAGGATCTGGAAACACCATATATTTT.

Of note for this clone: Other nucleotide sequences in the sample specify the same CDR3. This sequence joins TRBV27 and TRBJ1-2; no clear D. Per germline, CDR1 MNHEY and CDR2 SMNVEV (reference sequence). The CDR3 covers 13 residues. V lost 5 bases to trimming and J lost 0 bases, with 7 bases between them. As DNA, the CDR3 is TGTGCCAGCAGTCCCCAGGCTAACTATGGCTACACCTTC. The encoded protein is CASSPQANYGYTF.

The chain employs TRBV18 and TRBJ2-7, with 8 bases aligning to TRBD2. V gave up 3 bases and J gave up 5 bases; unmatched junction bases: 3. The CDR3 has 13 residues. Looked up from germline, CDR1 is KGHSH and CDR2 is LQKENI. CDR3 residues: CASSPQLADEQYF. In nucleotides, the CDR3 is TGTGCCAGCTCACCCCAACTAGCGGACGAGCAGTACTTC.

The chain links TRBV6-5 to TRBJ2-2; 10 bases agree with TRBD2. The V gene's germline CDR1 is MNHEY and CDR2 SVGAGI. This CDR3 has 15 residues. Trimming removed 7 bases from V and 6 bases from J; junction bases left unmatched: 8. The CDR3 DNA follows: TGTGCCAGCACCCAGCGGGAGGGCCGAGCCGGGGAGCTGTTTTTT. This codes for CASTQREGRAGELFF.

The J gene is TRBJ2-7, the V gene TRBV5-3, with TRBD2 identical over 12 bases. TRBV5-3 is annotated as an ORF whose role is uncertain. V dropped 4 bases and J dropped 0; count of bases not matched to a gene: 29. The CDR3 extends over 24 amino acids. The CDR3 DNA follows: TGTGCCAGAAGCAACGGGACAGGGGAAGATCAGCGACTAGCGGGAGCCTCCCGCTCCTACGAGCAGTACTTC. Its translation: CARSNGTGEDQRLAGASRSYEQYF.

This clone showed up just once. The chain uses TRBV6-1 and TRBJ1-5; 10 positions agree with TRBD1. V was pared by 4 bases and J by 6 bases, with 3 bases of the junction left unmatched. The CDR3 sequence is 14 residues long. The germline gives CDR1 MNHNS, CDR2 SASEGT. CDR3 sequence (DNA): TGTGCCAGCAGTGGCAGACAGGGGGCTCAGCCCCAGCATTTT. Translation gives CASSGRQGAQPQHF.

This chain links TRBV5-1 with TRBJ2-4; weak D call: TRBD1 (5 bases). V lost 0 bases and J 4 bases, leaving 14 bases between the germline ends. CDR3 length: 16 residues. CDR1 SGHRS and CDR2 YFSETQ come from the germline V gene. CDR3: CASSLGSMGPKNIQYF. The CDR3 region has the DNA TGCGCCAGCAGCTTGGGGTCGATGGGGCCAAAAAACATTCAGTACTTC.

V is TRBV5-4 and J is TRBJ1-2; 9 positions match TRBD1. J lost 3 bases, V lost 1 base, and 1 base had no gene match. Germline lookup yields CDR1 SGHNT and CDR2 YYREEE (reference sequence). This CDR3 has 14 residues. CDR3 loop: CASSLRTGDYGYTF. The CDR3 DNA follows: TGTGCCAGCAGCTTGAGGACAGGGGACTATGGCTACACCTTC. Filled out from reference TRBV5-4 and TRBJ1-2, the complete variable domain reads ETGVTQSPTHLIKTRGQQVTLRCSSQSGHNTVSWYQQALGQGPQFIFQYYREEENGRGNFPPRFSGLQFPNYSSELNVNALELDDSALYLCASSLRTGDYGYTFGSGTRLTVV.

The chain uses TRBV21-1 and TRBJ1-1. TRBV21-1 is given as a pseudogene. CDR3 size: 16 residues. The CDR3 DNA is TGTGCCAGGGATACCGAGGGAGGGAAGGCGAACACTGAAGCTTTCTTT. Its translation: CARDTEGGKANTEAFF.

This clone was counted between two and nine times. The chain uses TRBV5-8 and TRBJ2-5; TRBD1 matches at 9 bases. There are 14 residues in the CDR3. Germline V gene sequence: CDR1 SGHTS, CDR2 YDEGEE. J was trimmed by 5 bases and V by 5 bases; bases with no gene match: 7. The CDR3 protein is CASSPDRGDETQYF. CDR3 DNA sequence: TGTGCCAGCAGTCCGGACAGGGGTGATGAGACCCAGTACTTC.

This chain connects TRBV11-2 to TRBJ2-5; D gene ambiguous. CDR1 is SGHAT and CDR2 is FQNNGV in the germline V gene. The CDR3 runs 15 residues. V lost 5 bases, J lost 5 bases, and 18 bases lay in between. CDR3 sequence reads: CASSPRLTRRETQYF. CDR3 nucleotides: TGTGCCAGCAGCCCGAGACTCACCCGTAGGGAGACCCAGTACTTC.

This clone was seen many times. J is TRBJ2-5 and V is TRBV19; D remains unclear. The CDR3 is made up of 12 amino acids. The V and J ends lost 7 bases and 4 bases respectively, with 10 bases between them. The germline V gene encodes CDR1 LNHDA and CDR2 SQIVND (reference sequence). CDR3 loop: CASNRQGETQYF. CDR3 sequence (DNA): TGTGCCAGTAATAGGCAAGGAGAGACCCAGTACTTC.